The 15 T cell receptor beta chains in this list originate from one sample, sequenced in a study of response to subunit inactivated influenza vaccine. Each CDR3 protein gets one entry after TCRdb re-called the RT-PCR reads with MiXCR. Here the sample spans 150,000 to 200,000 distinct CDR3 sequences, over 9.5% being singletons. The sample was also linked to a second study, of T cells expressing NK-cell markers. This second report adds: A 5'RACE template switching approach incorporating UMIs was used to make TCR beta cDNA.

The sequenced sample was CD8+ T cells sorted from PBMCs, obtained roughly 12 days after vaccination. The receptors were gathered from a man aged 50-59 years who received an inactivated influenza vaccine.

V and J are TRBV14 and TRBJ2-7; 8 nucleotides agree with TRBD1. Germline V gene sequence: CDR1 SGHDN, CDR2 FVKESK. V was pared by 5 bases and J by 0 bases, with 12 bases of the junction left unmatched. This CDR3 has 17 amino acids. The CDR3 region has the DNA TGTGCCAGCAGCTCTAGCGCGACAGGGGCGATCTCCTACGAGCAGTACTTC. Translation gives CASSSSATGAISYEQYF.

This clonotype appeared many times. The chain couples TRBV7-9 to TRBJ1-2; D may be TRBD1 (5 bases). The CDR3 extends over 14 amino acids. Germline assignment: CDR1 SEHNR and CDR2 FQNEAQ (reference sequence). V was cut by 1 base and J by 2 bases, with 8 bases left in between. The CDR3 DNA reads as TGTGCCAGCAGCTTAGGGGGCCTGAACTATGGCTACACCTTC. Amino acid sequence: CASSLGGLNYGYTF.

The chain recombines TRBV2 with TRBJ2-7; D possibly uses TRBD1 or TRBD2 (5 bases each). The CDR3 is made up of 13 amino acids. Trimming removed 5 bases from V and 2 bases from J, with 10 bases in between. From germline, CDR1 is SNHLY and CDR2 FYNNEI. This CDR3 is CASSTGRTYEQYF. The CDR3 DNA reads as TGTGCCAGCAGTACGGGACGAACCTACGAGCAGTACTTC.

This clonotype was counted ten times or more. In DNA, the CDR3 is TGTGCCAGCAGTTTTGGTTTATTCGAGAACACCGGGGAGCTGTTTTTT. This translates into CASSFGLFENTGELFF. The V and J genes are TRBV12-3 or TRBV12-4 and TRBJ2-2; D not certain. The CDR3 consists of 16 residues. V shed 3 bases and J shed 1 base, with 12 bases lying between them.

This clonotype has more than one count but fewer than ten. The chain combines TRBV7-2 with TRBJ2-3; 9 bases agree with TRBD2. V lost 5 bases to trimming and J lost 3 bases; unmatched junction nucleotides: 6. This CDR3 contains 15 residues. Germline CDR1 is SGHTA and CDR2 is FQGNSA. The CDR3 DNA follows: TGTGCCAGCAGCCCCCCTAGCGGGATAACAGATACGCAGTATTTT. It encodes CASSPPSGITDTQYF.

J is TRBJ1-5 and V is TRBV2; D uncertain. The V gene lost 7 bases and the J gene lost 2 bases, with 12 bases spanning the gap. The CDR3 loop spans 14 amino acids. The germline gives CDR1 SNHLY, CDR2 FYNNEI. The CDR3 is CASIGSGGNQPQHF. CDR3 DNA: TGTGCCAGCATTGGGAGCGGGGGCAATCAGCCCCAGCATTTT.

The rearrangement uses TRBV2 and TRBJ1-1; D call uncertain. CDR3 length: 12 residues. The V end lost 2 bases, the J end lost 7 bases, and 8 bases lay between the germline ends. Germline V gene data show CDR1 as SNHLY and CDR2 as FYNNEI. The CDR3 here is CASSELSNEAFF. The CDR3 coding sequence is TGTGCCAGCAGTGAACTATCTAATGAAGCTTTCTTT. The variable domain in full, completed from reference TRBV2 and TRBJ1-1, reads EPEVTQTPSHQVTQMGQEVILRCVPISNHLYFYWYRQILGQKVEFLVSFYNNEISEKSEIFDDQFSVERPDGSNFTLKIRSTKLEDSAMYFCASSELSNEAFFGQGTRLTVV.

The chain links TRBV24-1 to TRBJ2-5, with 9 positions matching TRBD1. The germline CDR1 and CDR2 sequences are KGHDR and SFDVKD. CDR3 size: 15 residues. V gave up 5 bases and J gave up 5 bases; unmatched junction bases: 8. The chain's CDR3 is CATSVRGQGMETQYF. The CDR3 DNA is TGTGCCACCAGTGTCCGGGGACAGGGTATGGAGACCCAGTACTTC.

The chain has TRBV6-1 and TRBJ1-2; D is possibly TRBD1 (6 bases). This CDR3 contains 14 residues. The V gene lost 10 bases and the J gene lost 6 bases, with 21 bases spanning the gap. The germline gives CDR1 MNHNS, CDR2 SASEGT. The chain's CDR3 is CATSPSAGADGYTF. CDR3 DNA: TGTGCCACCTCTCCCTCGGCAGGGGCGGATGGCTACACCTTC.

In its sample, this clonotype was seen many times. The gene calls are TRBV4-3 and TRBJ2-1, with TRBD1 matching over 7 bases. J lost 7 bases, V lost 3 bases, and 12 bases had no gene match. The CDR3 is 16 amino acids. CDR1 is LGHNA and CDR2 is YSLEER in the germline V gene. The CDR3 loop reads CASSHLTGFRANEQFF. As DNA, the CDR3 is TGCGCCAGCAGCCACCTGACAGGGTTCAGGGCGAATGAGCAGTTCTTC.

V gene TRBV19 combines with J gene TRBJ1-1; D is perhaps TRBD1 (6 bases). Trimming removed 3 bases from V and 7 bases from J, with 9 bases in between. The CDR3 totals 12 residues. In germline, CDR1 is LNHDA, CDR2 SQIVND (reference sequence). The CDR3 reads CASSIRGYEAFF. The CDR3 bases are TGTGCCAGTAGTATCAGGGGTTATGAAGCTTTCTTT.

The sample holds many counts of this clonotype. The rearrangement uses TRBV6-6 and TRBJ2-5; D remains unclear. Germline values: CDR1 MNHNY, CDR2 SVGAGI (reference sequence). This CDR3 region has 12 residues. V dropped 6 bases and J dropped 1 base, with 6 bases sitting between them. As DNA, the CDR3 is TGTGCCAGCAGCGACACCCAAGAGACCCAGTACTTC. Translation: CASSDTQETQYF.

This clonotype was counted many times. V usage is TRBV7-9 and J usage is TRBJ2-4, with a possible D match to TRBD1 (5 bases). The CDR3 totals 15 residues. With 5 bases removed from V and 1 base from J, the gap between germline ends came to 12 bases. Germline CDR1 and CDR2: SEHNR and FQNEAQ (reference sequence). CDR3 loop: CASSPQGSAKNIQYF. The CDR3, as DNA: TGTGCCAGCAGCCCGCAGGGTTCGGCCAAAAACATTCAGTACTTC.

This chain uses TRBV12-5 with TRBJ1-1; D is unresolved. From germline, CDR1 is LGHNT and CDR2 FRNRAP. The CDR3 totals 16 residues. V dropped 4 bases and J dropped 0 bases, with 15 bases sitting between them. CDR3 sequence (DNA): TGTGCTAGTGGTTGGGAATTGACGGTCATGAACACTGAAGCTTTCTTT. It specifies CASGWELTVMNTEAFF. Supplemented by reference TRBV12-5 and TRBJ1-1, the full variable domain reads DARVTQTPRHKVTEMGQEVTMRCQPILGHNTVFWYRQTMMQGLELLAYFRNRAPLDDSGMPKDRFSAEMPDATLATLKIQPSEPRDSAVYFCASGWELTVMNTEAFFGQGTRLTVV.

In this sample, this clonotype turned up many times. This chain links TRBV6-2 or TRBV6-3 with TRBJ2-3, with 10 bases aligning to TRBD1. Germline assignment: CDR1 MNHEY and CDR2 SVGEGT. J was trimmed by 0 bases and V by 5 bases; bases with no gene match: 2. The CDR3 consists of 15 residues. The CDR3 DNA reads TGTGCCAGCAGTGAGGGACAGGGGAGCACAGATACGCAGTATTTT. It translates to CASSEGQGSTDTQYF.